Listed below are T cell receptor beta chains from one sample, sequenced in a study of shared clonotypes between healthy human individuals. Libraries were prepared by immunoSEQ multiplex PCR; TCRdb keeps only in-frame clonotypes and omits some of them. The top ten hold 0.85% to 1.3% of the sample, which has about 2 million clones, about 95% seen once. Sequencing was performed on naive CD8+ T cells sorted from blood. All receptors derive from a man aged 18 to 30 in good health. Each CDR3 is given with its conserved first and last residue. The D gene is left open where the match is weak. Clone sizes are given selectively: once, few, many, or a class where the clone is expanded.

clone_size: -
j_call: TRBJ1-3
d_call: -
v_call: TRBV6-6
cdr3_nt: TGTGCCAGCCTTCCCCGGGACACAGCTTCTGGAAACACCATATATTTT
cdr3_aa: CASLPRDTASGNTIYF

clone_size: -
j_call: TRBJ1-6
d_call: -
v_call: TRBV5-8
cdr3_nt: TGTGCCAGCAGCTTACTCGCTTCACCCCTCCACTTT
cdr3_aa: CASSLLASPLHF

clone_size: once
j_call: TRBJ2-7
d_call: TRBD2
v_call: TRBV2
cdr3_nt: TGTGCCAGCAGTGATAACCGACTAGCGGGAGAGGGGTACGAGCAGTACTTC
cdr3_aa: CASSDNRLAGEGYEQYF

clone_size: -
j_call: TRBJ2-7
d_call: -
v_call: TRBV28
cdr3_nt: TGTGCCAGCAGCCGCGGACTCGAGCAGTACTTC
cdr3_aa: CASSRGLEQYF

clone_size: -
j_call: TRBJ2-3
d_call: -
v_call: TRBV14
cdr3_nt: TGTGCCAGCAGCCAAGATGGGCCCTTTAGCACAGATACGCAGTATTTT
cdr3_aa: CASSQDGPFSTDTQYF

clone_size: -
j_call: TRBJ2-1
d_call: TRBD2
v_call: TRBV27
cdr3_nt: TGTGCCAGCAGTTCCGGACTAGCGGGGTACAATGAGCAGTTCTTC
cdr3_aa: CASSSGLAGYNEQFF

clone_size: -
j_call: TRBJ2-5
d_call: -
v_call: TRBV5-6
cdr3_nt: TGTGCCAGCAGCGGGACCGGGACCCAGTACTTC
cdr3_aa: CASSGTGTQYF

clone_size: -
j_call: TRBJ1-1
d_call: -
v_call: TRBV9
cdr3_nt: TGTGCCAGCAGCGTCGGGGGGTCCCCGAACACTGAAGCTTTCTTT
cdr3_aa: CASSVGGSPNTEAFF

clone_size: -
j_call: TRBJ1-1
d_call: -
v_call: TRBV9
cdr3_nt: TGTGCCAGCAGCGGTCGACGGGGGGACACTGAAGCTTTCTTT
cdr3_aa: CASSGRRGDTEAFF

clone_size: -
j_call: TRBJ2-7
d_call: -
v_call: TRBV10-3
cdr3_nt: TGTGCCATCAGTGCCTCGGGGGAGGCGTACTACGAGCAGTACTTC
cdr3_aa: CAISASGEAYYEQYF

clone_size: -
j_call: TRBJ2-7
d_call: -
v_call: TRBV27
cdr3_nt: TGTGCCAGCAGTCATCTGGGAGTTAGCGGAACCTACGAGCAGTACTTC
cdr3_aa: CASSHLGVSGTYEQYF

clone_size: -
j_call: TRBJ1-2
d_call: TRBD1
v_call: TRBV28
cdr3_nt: TGTGCCAGCAGTTTAACAGGGGCGGCCTATGGCTACACCTTC
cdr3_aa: CASSLTGAAYGYTF

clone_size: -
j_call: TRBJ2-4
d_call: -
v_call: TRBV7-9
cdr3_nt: TGTGCCAGCAGCTTAGGAGGGGAGAACATTCAGTACTTC
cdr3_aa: CASSLGGENIQYF

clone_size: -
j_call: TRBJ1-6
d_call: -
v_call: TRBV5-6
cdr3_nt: TGTGCCAGCAGCTTGGGGGCCGGGGATTCACCCCTCCACTTT
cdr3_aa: CASSLGAGDSPLHF

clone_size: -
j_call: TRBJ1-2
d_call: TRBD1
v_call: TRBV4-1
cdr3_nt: TGCGCCAGCAGCCACCCCGGACAGGACTATGGCTACACCTTC
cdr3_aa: CASSHPGQDYGYTF

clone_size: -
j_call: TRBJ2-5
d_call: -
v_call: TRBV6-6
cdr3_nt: TGTGCCAGCAGTTACTCCCGACTATCAGAGACCCAGTACTTC
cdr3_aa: CASSYSRLSETQYF

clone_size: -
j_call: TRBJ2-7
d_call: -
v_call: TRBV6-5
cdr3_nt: TGTGCCAGCAGTTACAGCCAGTACTACGAGCAGTACTTC
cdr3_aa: CASSYSQYYEQYF

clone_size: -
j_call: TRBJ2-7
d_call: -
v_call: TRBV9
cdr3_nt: TGTGCCAGCAGCGTTAATGGGGCGTACGAGCAGTACTTC
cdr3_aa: CASSVNGAYEQYF

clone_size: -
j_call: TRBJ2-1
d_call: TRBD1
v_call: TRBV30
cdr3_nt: TGTGCTCAGGAAGGGGACAGCTACAATGAGCAGTTCTTC
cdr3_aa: CAQEGDSYNEQFF

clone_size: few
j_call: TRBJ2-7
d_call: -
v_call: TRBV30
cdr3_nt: TGTGCCTGGAGTCCAGGCCCGGGAAGCTTCTACGAGCAGTACTTC
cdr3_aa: CAWSPGPGSFYEQYF

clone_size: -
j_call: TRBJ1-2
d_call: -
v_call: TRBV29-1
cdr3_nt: TGCAGCGGCGAGGACGGCTATGGCTACACCTTC
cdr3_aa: CSGEDGYGYTF

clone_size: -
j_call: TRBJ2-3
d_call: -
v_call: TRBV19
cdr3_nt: TGTGCCAGTAGTATCGGGGGGCGGATTACGCAGTATTTT
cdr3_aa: CASSIGGRITQYF

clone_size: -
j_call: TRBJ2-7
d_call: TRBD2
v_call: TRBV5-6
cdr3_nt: TGTGCCAGCAGCTTGGCTAGCGGAGCCTACGAGCAGTACTTC
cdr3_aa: CASSLASGAYEQYF

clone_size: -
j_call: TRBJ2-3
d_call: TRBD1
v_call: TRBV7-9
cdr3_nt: TGTGCCAGCAGCTTGACAGGGAGCACAGATACGCAGTATTTT
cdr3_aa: CASSLTGSTDTQYF

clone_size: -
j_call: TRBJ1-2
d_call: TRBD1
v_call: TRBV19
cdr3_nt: TGTGCCAGTAGCCCCCGGACCGCCCGGGACAGGAATGTCTATGGCTACACCTTC
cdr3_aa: CASSPRTARDRNVYGYTF

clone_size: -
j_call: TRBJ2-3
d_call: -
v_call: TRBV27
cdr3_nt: TGTGCCAGCAGTTTTTGGGGGGGCGCAGATACGCAGTATTTT
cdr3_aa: CASSFWGGADTQYF

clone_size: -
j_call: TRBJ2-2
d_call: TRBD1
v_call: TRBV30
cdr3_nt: TGTGCCTGGAGTGAGGACAGGGAATCTAGCGCCGGGGAGCTGTTTTTT
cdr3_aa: CAWSEDRESSAGELFF

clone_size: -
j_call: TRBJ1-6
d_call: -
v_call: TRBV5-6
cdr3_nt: TGTGCCAGCAGCTCGAGCCGGGACTATAATTCACCCCTCCACTTT
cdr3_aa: CASSSSRDYNSPLHF

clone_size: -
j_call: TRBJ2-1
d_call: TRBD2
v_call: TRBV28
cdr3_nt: TGTGCCAGCAGTTTGCGGGGGGCCCCCTACAATGGGCAGTTCTTC
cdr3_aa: CASSLRGAPYNGQFF

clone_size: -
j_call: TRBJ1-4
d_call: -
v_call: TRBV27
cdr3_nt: TGTGCCAGCAGTCCACTGATCGTCCAAGGCCCGCGAAATGAAAAACTGTTTTTT
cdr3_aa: CASSPLIVQGPRNEKLFF

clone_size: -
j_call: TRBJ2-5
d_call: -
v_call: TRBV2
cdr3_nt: TGTGCCAGCAGTGAAGCGGACTGGGCCAGGACCCAGTACTTC
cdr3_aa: CASSEADWARTQYF

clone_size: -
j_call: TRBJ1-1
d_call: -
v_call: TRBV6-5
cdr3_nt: TGTGCCAGCAGTTACCCCGGACGGAAGGGCACTGAAGCTTTCTTT
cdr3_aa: CASSYPGRKGTEAFF

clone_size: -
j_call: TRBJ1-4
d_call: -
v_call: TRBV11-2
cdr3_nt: TGTGCCAGCAGCTTAGCCCTGGCAGGAAATAATGAAAAACTGTTTTTT
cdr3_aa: CASSLALAGNNEKLFF

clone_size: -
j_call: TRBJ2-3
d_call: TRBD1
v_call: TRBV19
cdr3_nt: TGTGCCAGTAGTACCCGAGAGACAGGGTCAATCTATGAAGATACGCAGTATTTT
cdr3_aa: CASSTRETGSIYEDTQYF

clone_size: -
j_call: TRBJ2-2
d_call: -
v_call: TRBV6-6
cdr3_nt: TGTGCCAGCAGTTACGAGAACACCGGGGAGCTGTTTTTT
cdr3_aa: CASSYENTGELFF

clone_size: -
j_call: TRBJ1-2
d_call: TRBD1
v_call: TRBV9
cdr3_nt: TGTGCCAGCAGCCTAGACAGGGGGTTAGGCTACACCTTC
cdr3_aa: CASSLDRGLGYTF

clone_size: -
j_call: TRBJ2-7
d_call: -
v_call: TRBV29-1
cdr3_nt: TGCAGCGTTGGAGGGGTAGGGTGGCACGAGCAGTACTTC
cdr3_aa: CSVGGVGWHEQYF

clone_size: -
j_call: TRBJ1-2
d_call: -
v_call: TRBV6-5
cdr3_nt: TGTGCCAGCAGTTACTGGGAACAAGACCGTTATGGCTACACCTTC
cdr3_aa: CASSYWEQDRYGYTF

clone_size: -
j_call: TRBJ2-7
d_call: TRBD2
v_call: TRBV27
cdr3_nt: TGTGCCAGCAGTAAAAATATAGCGGGGTCCCACGAGCAGTACTTC
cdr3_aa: CASSKNIAGSHEQYF

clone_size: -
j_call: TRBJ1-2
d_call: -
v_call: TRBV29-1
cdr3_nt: TGCAGCGTTCGGACAAGTCAGAGCTATGGCTACACCTTC
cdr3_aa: CSVRTSQSYGYTF